What follows are 21 T cell receptor beta chains derived from one specimen sequenced in a study of PD-1 blockade in classical Hodgkin lymphoma. Using immunoSEQ multiplex PCR, the repertoire was profiled, and TCRdb retains in-frame clones only, with some absent. The repertoire has tens of thousands of clones, 85% to 90% of them found once; the top ten carry 5% to 6%. Each patient experienced a relapse that followed autologous stem cell transplantation, and brentuximab vedotin exposure varied. The source was peripheral blood mononuclear cells (PBMCs), collected before the second cycle of nivolumab. Receptor source: a human donor with classical Hodgkin lymphoma.

For the CDR3, the DNA is TGTGCCAGCAAATCCCCAGACAGGGGGGACTACGAGCAGTACTTC. As protein: CASKSPDRGDYEQYF. J is TRBJ2-7 and V is TRBV6-5; 9 nucleotides align to TRBD1. Germline V lookup: CDR1 MNHEY, CDR2 SVGAGI. V lost 7 bases and J lost 3; bases outside the gene matches: 10. The CDR3 is 15 residues long.

The chain couples TRBV5-1 to TRBJ2-5; TRBD2 matches 11 bases. CDR3 length equals 14 residues. The germline gives CDR1 SGHRS, CDR2 YFSETQ. V dropped 4 bases and J dropped 4; count of bases not matched to a gene: 3. This CDR3 reads CASSGGTSGETQYF. CDR3 DNA sequence: TGCGCCAGCAGCGGTGGGACTAGCGGAGAGACCCAGTACTTC.

This clone turned up a few times. The chain employs TRBV27 and TRBJ2-7; no firm D call. Trimming took 2 bases from V and 0 from J, leaving 5 bases between them. CDR1 is MNHEY and CDR2 is SMNVEV in the germline V gene (reference sequence). The CDR3 spans 13 residues. CDR3 in amino acids: CASSLESSYEQYF. In DNA, the CDR3 is TGTGCCAGCAGTTTAGAGAGCTCCTACGAGCAGTACTTC.

The rearrangement joins TRBV7-9 to TRBJ2-2; 11 bases fit TRBD1. Trimming took 5 bases from V and 5 from J; bases not matched to a gene: 7. CDR1 and CDR2 (germline): SEHNR, FQNEAQ (reference sequence). This CDR3 comprises 16 residues. CDR3 residues: CASSAPGQGETGELFF. DNA of the CDR3: TGTGCCAGCAGCGCCCCGGGACAGGGGGAGACCGGGGAGCTGTTTTTT.

The chain combines TRBV5-1 with TRBJ1-2, with 7 bases identical to TRBD1. This CDR3 comprises 15 residues. The V gene's germline CDR1 is SGHRS and CDR2 YFSETQ. Losses at the gene ends were 4 bases for V and 2 bases for J; bases not matched to a gene: 8. The CDR3: CASSVGQQMNYGYTF. The CDR3 DNA reads TGCGCCAGCAGCGTGGGACAGCAGATGAACTATGGCTACACCTTC.

The count of this clone is one. The rearrangement joins TRBV15 to TRBJ2-5, with D perhaps matching TRBD2 (6 bases). The CDR3 is 19 amino acids. From germline, CDR1 is LNHNV and CDR2 YYDKDF (reference sequence). V was trimmed by 5 bases and J by 2 bases, leaving 27 bases between them. Here the CDR3 reads CATSGSFWGVIAAQETQYF. In DNA, the CDR3 is TGTGCCACCAGCGGGAGTTTTTGGGGGGTAATAGCAGCACAAGAGACCCAGTACTTC.

This clone appeared a single time. The chain employs TRBV2 and TRBJ2-7; 7 positions agree with TRBD2. Trimming removed 4 bases from V and 2 bases from J; junction bases left unmatched: 8. The CDR3 extends over 15 amino acids. The germline CDR1 and CDR2 sequences are SNHLY and FYNNEI. CDR3 nucleotide sequence: TGTGCCAGCAGTGGTGGGAGGGACGGTCCCTACGAGCAGTACTTC. It is translated as CASSGGRDGPYEQYF.

The J gene is TRBJ2-1, the V gene TRBV7-9, with D perhaps matching TRBD1 or TRBD2 (5 bases each). Germline V gives CDR1 SEHNR, CDR2 FQNEAQ (reference sequence). The CDR3 is 17 amino acids. V shed 1 base and J shed 7 bases, with 20 bases lying between them. The CDR3 nucleotides are TGTGCCAGCAGCTTAGTGGCCATCGGGGTAGGGGAGAATGAGCAGTTCTTC. Protein sequence: CASSLVAIGVGENEQFF.

The chain is built from TRBV6-6 and TRBJ1-4; 7 nucleotides match TRBD1. The V and J ends lost 5 bases and 3 bases, in that order; junction bases with no gene match: 9. The CDR3 covers 16 residues. Per the germline V gene, CDR1 is MNHNY and CDR2 is SVGAGI (reference sequence). The CDR3 is CASSPTGAGANEKLFF. The CDR3 DNA is TGTGCCAGCAGTCCAACAGGGGCGGGAGCTAATGAAAAACTGTTTTTT.

The chain recombines TRBV30 with TRBJ1-3; D gene unclear. Germline CDR1 reads GTSNPN; CDR2 reads SVGIG (reference sequence). The CDR3 has 16 amino acids. The V end lost 4 bases, the J end lost 3 bases, and 19 bases lay between the germline ends. This CDR3 reads CAWTSPSGWVGNTIYF. The CDR3 coding sequence is TGTGCCTGGACTTCTCCATCGGGGTGGGTTGGAAACACCATATATTTT.

The rearrangement uses TRBV15 and TRBJ1-4; weak D call: TRBD1 (5 bases). Germline CDR1 is LNHNV and CDR2 is YYDKDF (reference sequence). V lost 8 bases to trimming and J lost 12 bases, with 22 bases between them. The CDR3 covers 14 residues. CDR3 nucleotides: TGTGCCACCCAACGGGGGGAGCTCGAGTCGGAACTGTTTTTT. Its translation: CATQRGELESELFF.

The chain's CDR3 is CASSLDLQGWAGELFF. Written as DNA, the CDR3 is TGTGCCAGCAGCTTAGATCTCCAGGGGTGGGCCGGGGAGCTGTTTTTT. The chain uses TRBV11-2 and TRBJ2-2; tentative D call: TRBD1 (6 bases). The V gene lost 0 bases and the J gene lost 6 bases, with 14 bases spanning the gap. The CDR3 loop spans 16 amino acids. The V gene's germline CDR1 is SGHAT and CDR2 FQNNGV.

This rearrangement joins TRBV27 to TRBJ2-1; TRBD1 agrees at 7 bases. CDR1 and CDR2 (germline): MNHEY, SMNVEV (reference sequence). The CDR3 totals 12 residues. V trimming: 4 bases; J trimming: 10 bases; junction bases outside the gene matches: 4. The CDR3 protein is CASSSPTGEQFF. The CDR3 region has the DNA TGTGCCAGCAGTTCCCCGACAGGGGAGCAGTTCTTC.

The chain employs TRBV2 and TRBJ1-1, with D maybe TRBD1 (5 bases). Germline CDR1 and CDR2: SNHLY and FYNNEI. Deletions cut 1 base from V and 5 bases from J, with 11 bases between. The CDR3 extends over 14 amino acids. CDR3 region: CASSEEGQRTEAFF. The CDR3 DNA reads as TGTGCCAGCAGTGAAGAGGGGCAGCGAACTGAAGCTTTCTTT.

CDR3 in amino acids: CASRRDGGYQETQYF. In DNA, the CDR3 is TGCGCCAGCAGGAGGGACGGGGGGTACCAAGAGACCCAGTACTTC. The chain links TRBV5-1 to TRBJ2-5; 7 bases fit TRBD2. Germline V gene lookup returns CDR1 SGHRS and CDR2 YFSETQ. V dropped 5 bases and J dropped 0; count of bases not matched to a gene: 7. The CDR3 extends over 15 amino acids.

This chain connects TRBV9 to TRBJ2-1; 8 bases align to TRBD1. This CDR3 spans 15 amino acids. With 5 bases clipped from V and 3 bases from J, the junction kept 7 bases outside the gene matches. Germline CDR1 SGDLS, CDR2 YYNGEE. CDR3 region: CASSATGTGYNEQFF. CDR3 sequence (DNA): TGTGCCAGCAGTGCTACCGGGACAGGCTACAATGAGCAGTTCTTC. Full variable domain (remainder filled in from reference TRBV9 and TRBJ2-1): DSGVTQTPKHLITATGQRVTLRCSPRSGDLSVYWYQQSLDQGLQFLIQYYNGEERAKGNILERFSAQQFPDLHSELNLSSLELGDSALYFCASSATGTGYNEQFFGPGTRLTVL.

The rearrangement uses TRBV5-1 and TRBJ2-7; D may be TRBD2 (6 bases). CDR3 length: 16 amino acids. The germline V gene has CDR1 SGHRS and CDR2 YFSETQ. The germline V and J ends were trimmed by 3 bases and 0 bases, with 16 bases remaining between them. CDR3 protein: CASSSFAGRSSYEQYF. CDR3 nucleotide sequence: TGCGCCAGCAGCTCGTTTGCCGGGAGAAGCTCCTACGAGCAGTACTTC. Filled out from reference TRBV5-1 and TRBJ2-7, the complete variable domain reads KAGVTQTPRYLIKTRGQQVTLSCSPISGHRSVSWYQQTPGQGLQFLFEYFSETQRNKGNFPGRFSGRQFSNSRSEMNVSTLELGDSALYLCASSSFAGRSSYEQYFGPGTRLTVT.

V usage is TRBV7-3 and J usage is TRBJ2-2, with D perhaps TRBD2 (6 bases). The germline V gene has CDR1 SGHTA and CDR2 FQGTGA. V was trimmed by 3 bases and J by 6 bases, leaving 14 bases between them. CDR3 length: 15 residues. This CDR3 reads CASSFVGGEAGELFF. Written as DNA, the CDR3 is TGTGCCAGCAGCTTTGTAGGCGGGGAAGCCGGGGAGCTGTTTTTT.

This clone is classed as medium-sized (0.01 to 0.1%). The chain couples TRBV7-8 to TRBJ1-5, with D maybe TRBD1 (6 bases). CDR3 size: 13 residues. V was shortened by 4 bases and J by 7 bases, with 11 bases between the two germline ends. Germline V lookup: CDR1 SGHVS, CDR2 FQNEAQ. CDR3 protein: CASSSRGEQPQHF. DNA of the CDR3: TGTGCCAGCAGCTCCAGGGGCGAACAGCCCCAGCATTTT. The whole variable domain, filled in from reference TRBV7-8 and TRBJ1-5, reads GAGVSQSPRYKVAKRGQDVALRCDPISGHVSLFWYQQALGQGPEFLTYFQNEAQLDKSGLPSDRFFAERPEGSVSTLKIQRTQQEDSAVYLCASSSRGEQPQHFGDGTRLSIL.

V gene TRBV6-5 combines with J gene TRBJ2-5, with TRBD2 identical over 9 bases. The CDR3 spans 15 residues. Unmatched junction bases numbered 3, after V lost 4 bases and J lost 0 bases. Per the germline V gene, CDR1 is MNHEY and CDR2 is SVGAGI. The CDR3 coding sequence is TGTGCCAGCAGTTCTCTAGCGGGGTACCAAGAGACCCAGTACTTC. Its protein product is CASSSLAGYQETQYF.

The chain carries TRBV21-1 and TRBJ2-1; the table's D call, TRBD1, has no DNA check behind it. TRBV21-1 represents a pseudogene. This CDR3 is built from 16 residues. The CDR3 here is CASSKSPRGSYNEQFF. The CDR3 DNA sequence: TGTGCCAGCAGCAAATCCCCCAGGGGATCTTACAATGAGCAGTTCTTC.